This entry concerns a single T cell receptor beta chain. These data are taken from a study of blood T cell repertoires in COVID-19. Seattle participants joined during active infection and were tracked over time. Methods used by the authors: Quantification of nucleated cells was approximated via reference gene primer amplification. Clones were sequenced by immunoSEQ multiplex PCR, and TCRdb holds only the in-frame ones, with some missing. V, J and clone size derive from that table, while D and trimming were established from the DNA sequence. Of approximately 210,000 clones in the sample, approximately 80% were seen once. This sequence was found in an elderly woman with COVID-19, enrolled during active disease. The specimen was peripheral blood.

The CDR3 sequence is CAWSVTGDQAGGPFETQYF. In nucleotides, the CDR3 is TGTGCCTGGAGTGTAACTGGGGACCAGGCGGGGGGGCCTTTTGAGACCCAGTACTTC. This sequence joins TRBV30 and TRBJ2-5, with TRBD2 matching 9 bases. Germline loops: CDR1 GTSNPN, CDR2 SVGIG (reference sequence). The CDR3 has 19 amino acids. J was trimmed by 5 bases and V by 0 bases; bases with no gene match: 19.